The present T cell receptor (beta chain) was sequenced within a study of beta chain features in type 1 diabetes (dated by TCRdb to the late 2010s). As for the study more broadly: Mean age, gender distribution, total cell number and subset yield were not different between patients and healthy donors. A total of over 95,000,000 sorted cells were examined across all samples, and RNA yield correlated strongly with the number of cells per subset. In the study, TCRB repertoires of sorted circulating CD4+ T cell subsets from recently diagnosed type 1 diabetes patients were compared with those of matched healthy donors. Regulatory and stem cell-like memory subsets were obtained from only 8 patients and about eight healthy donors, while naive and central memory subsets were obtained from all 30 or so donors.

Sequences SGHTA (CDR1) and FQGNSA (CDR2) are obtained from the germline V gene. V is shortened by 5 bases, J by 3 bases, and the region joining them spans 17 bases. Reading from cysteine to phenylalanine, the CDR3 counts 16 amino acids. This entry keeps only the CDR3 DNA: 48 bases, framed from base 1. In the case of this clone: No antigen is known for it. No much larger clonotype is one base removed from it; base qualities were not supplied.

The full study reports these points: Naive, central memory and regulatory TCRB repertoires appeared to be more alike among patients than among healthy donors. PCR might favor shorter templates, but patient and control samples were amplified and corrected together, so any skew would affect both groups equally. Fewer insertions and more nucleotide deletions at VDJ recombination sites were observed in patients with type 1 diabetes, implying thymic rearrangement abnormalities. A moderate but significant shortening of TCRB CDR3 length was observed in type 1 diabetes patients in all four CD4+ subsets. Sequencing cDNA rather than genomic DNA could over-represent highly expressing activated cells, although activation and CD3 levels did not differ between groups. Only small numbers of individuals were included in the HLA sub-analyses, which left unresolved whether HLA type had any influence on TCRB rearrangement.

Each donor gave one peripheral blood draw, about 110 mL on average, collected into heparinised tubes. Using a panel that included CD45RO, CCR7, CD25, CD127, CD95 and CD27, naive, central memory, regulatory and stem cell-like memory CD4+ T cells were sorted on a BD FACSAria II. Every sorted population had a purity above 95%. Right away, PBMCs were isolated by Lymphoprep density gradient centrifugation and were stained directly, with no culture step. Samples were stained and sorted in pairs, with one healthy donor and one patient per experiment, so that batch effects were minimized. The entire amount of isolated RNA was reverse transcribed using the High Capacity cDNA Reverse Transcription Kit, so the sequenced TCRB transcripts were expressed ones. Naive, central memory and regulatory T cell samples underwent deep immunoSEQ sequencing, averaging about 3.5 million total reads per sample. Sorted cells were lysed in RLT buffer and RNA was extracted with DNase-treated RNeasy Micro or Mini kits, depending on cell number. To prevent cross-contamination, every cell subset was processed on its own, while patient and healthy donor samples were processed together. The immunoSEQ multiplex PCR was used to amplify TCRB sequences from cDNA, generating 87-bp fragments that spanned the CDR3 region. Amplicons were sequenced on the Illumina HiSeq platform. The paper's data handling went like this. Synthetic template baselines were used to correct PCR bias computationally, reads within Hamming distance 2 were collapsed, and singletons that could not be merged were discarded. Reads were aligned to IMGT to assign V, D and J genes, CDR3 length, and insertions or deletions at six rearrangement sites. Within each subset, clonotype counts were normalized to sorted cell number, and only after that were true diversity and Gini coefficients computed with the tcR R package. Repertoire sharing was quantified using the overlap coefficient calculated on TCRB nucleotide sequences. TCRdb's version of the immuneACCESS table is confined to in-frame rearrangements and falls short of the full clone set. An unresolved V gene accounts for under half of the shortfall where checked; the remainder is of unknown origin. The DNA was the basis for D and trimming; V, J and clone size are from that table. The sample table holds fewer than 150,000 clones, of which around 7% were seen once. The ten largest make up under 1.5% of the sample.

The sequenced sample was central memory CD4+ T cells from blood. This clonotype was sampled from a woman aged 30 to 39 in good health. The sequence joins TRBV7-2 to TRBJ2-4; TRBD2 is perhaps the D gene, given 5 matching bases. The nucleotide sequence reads TGTGCCAGCAGCCGAGGAGGATCTTCAGACAAAAACATTCAGTACTTC. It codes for CASSRGGSSDKNIQYF.